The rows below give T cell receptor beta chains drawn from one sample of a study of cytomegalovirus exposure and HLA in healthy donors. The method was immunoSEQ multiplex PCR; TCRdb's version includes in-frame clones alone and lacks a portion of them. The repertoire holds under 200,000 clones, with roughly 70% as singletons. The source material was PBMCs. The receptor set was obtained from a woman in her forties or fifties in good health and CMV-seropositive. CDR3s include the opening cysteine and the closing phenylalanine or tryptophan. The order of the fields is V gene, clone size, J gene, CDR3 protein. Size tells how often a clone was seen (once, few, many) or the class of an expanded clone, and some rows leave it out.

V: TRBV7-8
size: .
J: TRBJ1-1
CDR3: CASSPPDREVTEAFF

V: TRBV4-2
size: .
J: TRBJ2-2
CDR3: CASSQEYAGEDTGELFF

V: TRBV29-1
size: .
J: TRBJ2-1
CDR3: CSVVRDRGYNEQFF

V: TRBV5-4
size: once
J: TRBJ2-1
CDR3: CASSFDREAYNEQFF

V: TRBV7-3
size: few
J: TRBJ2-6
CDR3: CASSLISLPPGQGSAGANVLTF

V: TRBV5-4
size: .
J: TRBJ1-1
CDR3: CASSWEGGNTEAFF

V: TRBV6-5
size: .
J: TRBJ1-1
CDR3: CASRGKKLSEAFF

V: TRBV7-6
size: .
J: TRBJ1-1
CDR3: CASSPGGRVSGTEAFF

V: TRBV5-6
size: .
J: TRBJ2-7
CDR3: CASSPPERDRGYEQYF

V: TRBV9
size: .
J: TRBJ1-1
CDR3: CASSGDSEAFF

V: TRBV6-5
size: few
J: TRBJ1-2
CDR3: CASSYSEYYGYTF

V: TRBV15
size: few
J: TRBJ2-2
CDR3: CATTPGVHGTGELFF

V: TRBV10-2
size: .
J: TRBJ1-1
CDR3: CASSSQLNTEAFF

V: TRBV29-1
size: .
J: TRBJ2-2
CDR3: CSVSSGSNTGELFF

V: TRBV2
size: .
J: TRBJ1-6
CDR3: CASSDEVLAPLHF

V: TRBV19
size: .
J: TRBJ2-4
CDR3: CASSKGGPNLAKNIQYF

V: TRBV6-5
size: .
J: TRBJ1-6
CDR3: CASSSGVGGPLHF

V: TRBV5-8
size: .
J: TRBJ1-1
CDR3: CASSLQGWGTEAFF

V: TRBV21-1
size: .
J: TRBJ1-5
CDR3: CASSKAVQGESNQPQHF

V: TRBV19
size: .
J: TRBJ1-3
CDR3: CASSSIEAGRDTIYF

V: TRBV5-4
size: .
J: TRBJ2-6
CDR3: CASSVTSSGANVLTF

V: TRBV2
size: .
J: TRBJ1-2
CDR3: CASRLSRTGVVGYTF

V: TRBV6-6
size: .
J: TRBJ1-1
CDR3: CASSYLTGEAFF

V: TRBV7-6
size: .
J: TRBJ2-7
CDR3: CASSLGLEGSYEQYF

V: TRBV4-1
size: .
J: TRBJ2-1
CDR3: CASSQRGQGVVNEQFF

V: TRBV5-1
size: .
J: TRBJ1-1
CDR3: CASSLGTGGNTEAFF

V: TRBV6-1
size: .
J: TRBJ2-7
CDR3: CASSENASWEQYF

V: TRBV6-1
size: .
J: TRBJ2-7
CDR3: CASSELTSWMGGYEQYF

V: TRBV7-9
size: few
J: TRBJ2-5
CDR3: CASSLSGGAQETQYF

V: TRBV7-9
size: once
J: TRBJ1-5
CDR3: CASSVGRTGRDQPQHF